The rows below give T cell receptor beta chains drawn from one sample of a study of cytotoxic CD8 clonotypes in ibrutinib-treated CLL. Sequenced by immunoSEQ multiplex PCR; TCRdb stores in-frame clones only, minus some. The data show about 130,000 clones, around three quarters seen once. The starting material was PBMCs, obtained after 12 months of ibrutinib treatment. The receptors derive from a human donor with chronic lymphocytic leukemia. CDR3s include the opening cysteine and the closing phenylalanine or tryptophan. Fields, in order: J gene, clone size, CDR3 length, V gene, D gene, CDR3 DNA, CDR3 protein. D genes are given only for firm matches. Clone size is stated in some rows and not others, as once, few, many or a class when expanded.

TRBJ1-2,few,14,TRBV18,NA,TGTGCCAGCTCACCTCCCGGGGGCAGGGATGGCTACACCTTC,CASSPPGGRDGYTF
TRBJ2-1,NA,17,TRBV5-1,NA,TGCGCCAGCAGCTCCTACCAGGGGTACAGCTCCTACAATGAGCAGTTCTTC,CASSSYQGYSSYNEQFF
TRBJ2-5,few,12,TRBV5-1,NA,TGCGCCAGCAGCTCGGGGCCCCCGACCCAGTACTTC,CASSSGPPTQYF
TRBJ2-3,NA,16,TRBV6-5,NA,TGTGCCAGCAGTTACGCTGTGGGCGGGGGCACAGATACGCAGTATTTT,CASSYAVGGGTDTQYF
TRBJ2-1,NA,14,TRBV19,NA,TGTGCCTCCAAAGGGCCAAGCTCCTACAATGAGCAGTTCTTC,CASKGPSSYNEQFF
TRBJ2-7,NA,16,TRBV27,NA,TGTGCCAGCAGTTTATTTAGTAGCGGCTTAGGTTACGAGCAGTACTTC,CASSLFSSGLGYEQYF
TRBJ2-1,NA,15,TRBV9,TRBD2,TGTGCCAGCAGCGTCGGGACTAGCGGGAGCTCTGAGCAGTTCTTC,CASSVGTSGSSEQFF
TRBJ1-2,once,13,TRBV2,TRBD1,TGTGCCAGCAGCGGACAGGAGTTTTATGGCTACACCTTC,CASSGQEFYGYTF
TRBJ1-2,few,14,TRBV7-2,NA,TGTGCCAGCAGCACTGCGGGGACTAACTATGGCTACACCTTC,CASSTAGTNYGYTF
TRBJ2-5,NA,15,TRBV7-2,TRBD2,TGTGCCAGCTTCCCAATGGCTAGCGGGATGGAGACCCAGTACTTC,CASFPMASGMETQYF
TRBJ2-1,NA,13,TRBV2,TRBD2,TGTGCCAGCAGAGCGGGAGTCTACAATGAGCAGTTCTTC,CASRAGVYNEQFF
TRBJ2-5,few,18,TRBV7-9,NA,TGTGCCAGCAGCGTACACCCGTCGTCCAATTATATAAGCGAGACCCAGTACTTC,CASSVHPSSNYISETQYF
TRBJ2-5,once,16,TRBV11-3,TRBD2,TGTGCCAGCAGCCACCGGACTAGCGGGATGGGCGAGACCCAGTACTTC,CASSHRTSGMGETQYF
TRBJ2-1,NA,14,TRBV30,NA,TGTGCCTGGAGTCGCAGGGTCTCCTACAATGAGCAGTTCTTC,CAWSRRVSYNEQFF